The rows below give T cell receptor beta chains drawn from one sample of a study of post-analysis software for immune sequencing data. TCRdb fed the PCR reads into MiXCR, producing one record per CDR3 protein. The repertoire holds under 650,000 distinct CDR3 sequences, about 44% seen once, with around 1.7% in the top ten. Sequenced input: blood. The receptors here all came from a girl aged 10 to 17 with multiple sclerosis. Each CDR3 is given with its conserved first and last residue. Each record gives: V gene, J gene, D gene, clone size, CDR3 protein, CDR3 DNA. A D gene is named only where the DNA matches it firmly. Size values are once, few and many counts, or a class for expanded clones, and some rows have none.

>TRBV4-1|TRBJ2-1|TRBD2|few
CASSQNAGVGSEQFF
TGCGCCAGCAGCCAAAATGCGGGAGTAGGCAGTGAGCAGTTCTTC
>TRBV29-1|TRBJ1-4|-|-
CSVEGPREKLFF
TGCAGCGTTGAGGGCCCGCGGGAAAAACTGTTTTTT
>TRBV28|TRBJ1-1|TRBD1|-
CASSPPYRGRNEAFF
TGTGCCAGCAGTCCCCCTTACAGGGGGCGGAATGAAGCTTTCTTT
>TRBV7-6|TRBJ1-1|-|few
CASSLVELPDTEAFF
TGTGCCAGCAGCTTAGTGGAGCTGCCCGACACTGAAGCTTTCTTT
>TRBV9|TRBJ2-5|-|-
CASSVELAWGQTQYF
TGTGCCAGCAGCGTAGAGTTAGCGTGGGGGCAGACCCAGTACTTC
>TRBV12-3/TRBV12-4|TRBJ2-3|-|-
CASTYIFGQDAQYF
TGTGCCAGCACCTATATATTTGGTCAGGATGCGCAGTATTTT
>TRBV30|TRBJ2-5|-|-
CAWSVGPLQETQYF
TGTGCCTGGAGTGTAGGCCCGCTACAAGAGACCCAGTACTTC
>TRBV20-1|TRBJ2-7|-|-
CSASKGLGDEQYF
TGCAGTGCTAGTAAGGGTTTAGGAGACGAGCAGTACTTC
>TRBV24-1|TRBJ2-1|-|-
CATSDFDRDNEQFF
TGTGCCACCAGTGATTTCGACAGAGACAATGAACAGTTCTTC
>TRBV7-9|TRBJ2-3|-|-
CASSLAQILTDTQYF
TGTGCCAGCAGCTTAGCACAGATACTCACAGATACGCAGTATTTT
>TRBV29-1|TRBJ1-5|-|-
CSVGDGINNQPQHF
TGCAGCGTTGGGGACGGCATAAACAATCAGCCCCAGCATTTT
>TRBV3-1|TRBJ2-1|-|-
CASSQETSWSYNEQFF
TGTGCCAGCAGCCAAGAGACCTCTTGGTCCTACAATGAGCAGTTCTTC
>TRBV20-1|TRBJ2-7|-|few
CSARDRYSYEQYF
TGCAGTGCTAGAGACAGGTACTCCTACGAGCAGTACTTC
>TRBV6-5|TRBJ2-1|TRBD2|-
CASSSSGIAVNEQFF
TGTGCCAGCAGTTCAAGCGGGATCGCGGTCAATGAGCAGTTCTTC
>TRBV3-1|TRBJ2-3|-|-
CASSQASADTQYF
TGTGCCAGCAGCCAGGCGAGTGCAGATACGCAGTATTTT